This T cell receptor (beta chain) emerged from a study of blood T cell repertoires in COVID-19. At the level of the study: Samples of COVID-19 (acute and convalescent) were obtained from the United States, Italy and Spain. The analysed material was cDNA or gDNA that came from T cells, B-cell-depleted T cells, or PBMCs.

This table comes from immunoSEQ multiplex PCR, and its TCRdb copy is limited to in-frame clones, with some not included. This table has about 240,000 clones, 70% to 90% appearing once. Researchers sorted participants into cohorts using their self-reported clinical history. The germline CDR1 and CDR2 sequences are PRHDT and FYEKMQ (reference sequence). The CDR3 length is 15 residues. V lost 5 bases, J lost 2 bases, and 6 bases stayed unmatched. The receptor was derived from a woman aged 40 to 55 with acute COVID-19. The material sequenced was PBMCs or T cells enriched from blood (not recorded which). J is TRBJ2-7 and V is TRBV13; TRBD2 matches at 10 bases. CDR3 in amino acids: CASSPGLARTYEQYF. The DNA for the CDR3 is TGTGCCAGCAGCCCGGGACTAGCGAGAACCTACGAGCAGTACTTC.